These 10 T cell receptor beta chains were all obtained from the same sample, sequenced in a study of blood T cell repertoires in COVID-19. Sequenced by immunoSEQ multiplex PCR; TCRdb stores in-frame clones only, minus some. The repertoire holds some 380,000 clones, with more than 75% as singletons. The sample consisted of PBMCs or T cells enriched from blood (not recorded which). The receptors here all came from a man younger than 45 who had recovered from COVID-19.

CDR3 in amino acids: CASSDPGTGRHEQYF. The CDR3 nucleotides read TGTGCCAGCAGTGATCCCGGGACAGGGAGGCACGAGCAGTACTTC. The rearrangement joins TRBV25-1 to TRBJ2-7; TRBD1 matches 9 bases. Germline-derived CDR1 and CDR2 are MGHDK and SYGVNS. This CDR3 spans 15 amino acids. The J segment lost 5 bases and the V segment lost 3 bases, leaving 8 bases of the junction unmatched.

The chain combines TRBV5-1 with TRBJ1-1, with 8 bases that match TRBD1. There are 18 residues in the CDR3. After removal of 0 bases from V and 4 bases from J, the junction contained 14 bases not matched to a gene. Germline V CDR1 and CDR2: SGHRS, YFSETQ. This chain's CDR3 is CASSLDEKWAGGLTEAFF. In nucleotides, the CDR3 is TGCGCCAGCAGCTTGGACGAAAAATGGGCAGGGGGCCTCACTGAAGCTTTCTTT.

The chain couples TRBV3-1 (or the pseudogene TRBV3-2) to TRBJ1-5, with D unresolved. CDR1 and CDR2 (germline): LGHDT, YNNKEL (reference sequence). The CDR3 has 13 residues. With 0 bases removed from V and 3 bases from J, the gap between germline ends came to 3 bases. The CDR3 nucleotides read TGTGCCAGCAGCCAAGACTTCAATCAGCCCCAGCATTTT. Translation gives CASSQDFNQPQHF.

The chain joins TRBV6-5 to TRBJ2-3, with no clear D. Germline lookup yields CDR1 MNHEY and CDR2 SVGAGI. This CDR3 comprises 13 residues. V was trimmed by 2 bases and J by 5 bases, leaving 8 bases between them. The CDR3 loop reads CASSYPPGDTQYF. The CDR3 DNA reads TGTGCCAGCAGTTACCCGCCAGGAGATACGCAGTATTTT.

The V gene is TRBV12-3 or TRBV12-4, the J gene TRBJ1-2, with unresolved D. The CDR3 is 13 residues long. With 4 bases removed from V and 1 base from J, the gap between germline ends came to 7 bases. The DNA of the CDR3 is TGTGCCAGCAGTTGGGAGGGTAACTATGGCTACACCTTC. Translating gives CASSWEGNYGYTF.

The chain employs TRBV4-3 and TRBJ2-5; D may be TRBD2 (5 bases). Germline loops: CDR1 LGHNA, CDR2 YSLEER. V gave up 0 bases and J gave up 4 bases, with 12 bases separating them. The CDR3 consists of 15 residues. Here the CDR3 reads CASSQEARTRETQYF. The CDR3 nucleotides are TGCGCCAGCAGCCAAGAGGCCCGGACTCGAGAGACCCAGTACTTC.

The chain links TRBV6-5 to TRBJ1-1; a weak D match, TRBD1 (6 bases). The CDR3 extends over 13 amino acids. Looked up from germline, CDR1 is MNHEY and CDR2 is SVGAGI. Trimming stripped 7 bases from V and 5 bases from J, with 14 bases between. As DNA, the CDR3 is TGTGCCAGCAACAGGGCCACTCAGACTGAAGCTTTCTTT. Its translation: CASNRATQTEAFF.

This clone was observed once. The chain uses TRBV4-3 and TRBJ1-2; D remains ambiguous. Germline loops: CDR1 LGHNA, CDR2 YSLEER. The germline V and J ends were trimmed by 2 bases and 0 bases, with 10 bases remaining between them. The CDR3 length is 15 residues. As DNA, the CDR3 is TGCGCCAGCAGCCAACTGACACCAACTAACTATGGCTACACCTTC. Its protein product is CASSQLTPTNYGYTF.

This clone was seen once. The rearrangement joins TRBV7-2 to TRBJ1-2, with 10 bases matching TRBD1. Germline V lookup: CDR1 SGHTA, CDR2 FQGNSA. V shed 1 base and J 2 bases; nucleotides not matched to a gene: 4. This CDR3 comprises 16 residues. The CDR3 DNA reads TGTGCCAGCAGCTTAGGCGGGACAGGGGCCAACTATGGCTACACCTTC. Translation: CASSLGGTGANYGYTF.

The gene calls are TRBV4-3 and TRBJ1-1, with D possibly being TRBD1 (5 bases). CDR1 LGHNA and CDR2 YSLEER come from the germline V gene. CDR3 length: 15 amino acids. Trimming stripped 4 bases from V and 5 bases from J, with 17 bases between. The CDR3 DNA reads TGCGCCAGCAGCCTCCACCGGGGTGGGGGGACTGAAGCTTTCTTT. Protein: CASSLHRGGGTEAFF.